Following are 8 T cell receptor beta chains from one sample sequenced in a study of memory CD4+ T cells and cytomegalovirus serostatus. Single viable CD3+CD4+CD8-CD45RO+ cells were sorted as the memory CD4+ T cells. Measured with immunoSEQ multiplex PCR; TCRdb has only the in-frame clones, and not every one. This table holds tens of thousands of clones, more than 75% found once. The sequencing sample was made of memory CD4+ T cells from blood. The receptors shown here come from an adult in good health and CMV-seronegative.

This chain uses TRBV25-1 with TRBJ2-2, with TRBD1 identical over 8 bases. This CDR3 is built from 15 residues. Germline lookup yields CDR1 MGHDK and CDR2 SYGVNS. Trimming at V came to 4 bases and at J to 4 bases, leaving 5 bases not matched to a gene. The CDR3 DNA reads as TGTGCCAGCAGTGGAGACAGGGGTTTCACCGGGGAGCTGTTTTTT. As protein: CASSGDRGFTGELFF.

This clone appeared a single time. The chain combines TRBV18 with TRBJ1-1, with D possibly being TRBD1 (5 bases). The V gene's germline CDR1 is KGHSH and CDR2 LQKENI. This CDR3 region has 15 residues. Trimming took off 3 bases at V and 2 bases at J, with 13 bases between the two ends. The CDR3 bases are TGTGCCAGCTCACCCGGGACCTGGGGTAACACTGAAGCTTTCTTT. Its protein is CASSPGTWGNTEAFF.

The rearrangement joins TRBV19 to TRBJ1-5; 11 nucleotides line up with TRBD1. After removal of 6 bases from V and 3 bases from J, the junction contained 7 bases not matched to a gene. This CDR3 is built from 16 residues. The germline CDR1 and CDR2 sequences are LNHDA and SQIVND (reference sequence). The DNA for the CDR3 is TGTGCCAGTAGAAGGACAGGGGGCTCTGACAATCAGCCCCAGCATTTT. This translates into CASRRTGGSDNQPQHF.

This clone has ten or more counts. This chain links TRBV5-4 with TRBJ1-2, with TRBD1 matching over 8 bases. Losses at the gene ends were 4 bases for V and 4 bases for J; bases not matched to a gene: 6. CDR3 length: 14 amino acids. Germline loops: CDR1 SGHNT, CDR2 YYREEE (reference sequence). This CDR3 is CASSGDRRIYGYTF. CDR3 nucleotides: TGTGCCAGCAGCGGGGACAGGAGAATCTATGGCTACACCTTC.

This clone was seen more than once but under ten times. V usage is TRBV4-1 and J usage is TRBJ2-5, with D perhaps TRBD1 (5 bases). Trimming removed 5 bases from V and 5 bases from J, with 15 bases in between. Germline values: CDR1 MGHRA, CDR2 YSYEKL. This CDR3 contains 14 residues. CDR3 DNA sequence: TGCGCCAGCAGCGCCCGAACAGGACGCGAGACCCAGTACTTC. Amino acids: CASSARTGRETQYF.

The chain is built from TRBV2 and TRBJ1-3; the match to TRBD1 covers 7 bases. The germline V gene encodes CDR1 SNHLY and CDR2 FYNNEI. Trimming cost V 2 bases and J 0 bases; bases outside gene matches: 10. The CDR3 loop spans 18 amino acids. The CDR3: CASSERGLGRPSGNTIYF. CDR3 coding DNA: TGTGCCAGCAGTGAAAGGGGGCTGGGCAGGCCCTCTGGAAACACCATATATTTT.

V usage is TRBV7-3 and J usage is TRBJ2-3; D is undetermined. The CDR3 consists of 12 residues. Germline V gene sequence: CDR1 SGHTA, CDR2 FQGTGA. Trimming stripped 5 bases from V and 6 bases from J, with 9 bases between. The CDR3, as DNA: TGTGCCAGCAGCCTAGAAGCGGATACGCAGTATTTT. Translated, it gives CASSLEADTQYF.

V usage is TRBV5-4 and J usage is TRBJ2-5, with D perhaps assigned TRBD1 or TRBD2 (5 bases each). Trimming took 3 bases from V and 5 from J, leaving 14 bases between them. The CDR3 spans 14 residues. Germline CDR1 is SGHNT and CDR2 is YYREEE (reference sequence). The CDR3 loop reads CASSSGTLLETQYF. In DNA, the CDR3 is TGTGCCAGCAGCTCCGGGACCCTTCTGGAGACCCAGTACTTC.